This is a list of T cell receptor beta chains from one sample in a study of monozygotic twins with inflammatory bowel disease. Each CDR3 protein gets one entry in TCRdb, which reprocessed the 5' RACE reads and gives no DNA. The sample data list approximately 300,000 distinct CDR3 sequences. The specimen sequenced was blood. Receptors originate from a human donor with ulcerative colitis or Crohn's disease, or a healthy co-twin of an affected twin (not recorded which). Both conserved end residues are part of each CDR3. Fields, in order: CDR3 protein, J gene, V gene.

CASRRLGGTGELFF,TRBJ2-2,TRBV27
CASSYSIASGPYEQYF,TRBJ2-7,TRBV6-5
CASSLGWTSGRKQYF,TRBJ2-7,TRBV7-2
CASSWTISYNEQFF,TRBJ2-1,TRBV7-8
CASSMRQGSYEQYF,TRBJ2-7,TRBV21-1
CASRYNTGELFF,TRBJ2-2,TRBV12-3/TRBV12-4
CASRPTGGASGELFF,TRBJ2-2,TRBV9
CASSYRGLDTQYF,TRBJ2-3,TRBV19
CASSPASRELFF,TRBJ2-2,TRBV6-2/TRBV6-3
CASSDSPRPGTEAFF,TRBJ1-1,TRBV7-9
CASSALGTKTGELFF,TRBJ2-2,TRBV7-9
CAIGTSHSGANVLTF,TRBJ2-6,TRBV10-3
CASSFLEKSMVSEQYF,TRBJ2-7,TRBV28
CASSWDSLSSYNSPLHF,TRBJ1-6,TRBV27